This T cell receptor (beta chain) was found in a study of T cells in Graves' hyperthyroidism and ophthalmopathy. General study points: Before onset, by a median of around 6.4 months, the model predicted ophthalmopathy.

Germline CDR1 is SNHLY and CDR2 is FYNNEI. This CDR3 has 13 residues. V shed 5 bases and J shed 6 bases, with 10 bases lying between them. This clonotype was found many times. Its antigen is still unknown. It was RNA transcripts that yielded the amplified TCR beta CDR3 regions. HTBI primers were employed in a first-round RT-PCR of the TCR CDR3. One entry per CDR3 protein results from TCRdb running MiXCR on the multiplex PCR reads. The repertoire holds under 350,000 distinct CDR3 sequences, with under 25% as singletons. The sequence was collected from a woman in her forties or fifties with Graves' hyperthyroidism. The material sequenced was blood. This chain links TRBV2 with TRBJ2-2, with a possible D match to TRBD2 (6 bases). The CDR3 here is CASSPRRAGELFF. In DNA form, the CDR3 reads TGTGCCAGCAGTCCCCGGAGGGCCGGGGAGCTGTTTTTT.